This T cell receptor (beta chain) was recovered during a study of blood T cell repertoires in COVID-19. Study in general: The United States, Italy and Spain provided the acute and convalescent COVID-19 samples. The cDNA or gDNA used as material had been derived from T cells, B-cell-depleted T cells, or PBMCs.

As originally analysed: The assay estimated nucleated cells by amplifying reference gene primers. Sequencing used immunoSEQ multiplex PCR; TCRdb keeps in-frame clones, though not all of them. The DNA gave D and trimming, while V, J and clone size come from that table. The sample has some 52,000 clones, roughly 89% seen once. Germline trimming cut 4 bases from V and 2 bases from J; bases unmatched to any gene: 4. This CDR3 comprises 15 residues. In germline, CDR1 is MDHEN, CDR2 SYDVKM. The sample taken for sequencing was peripheral blood. The source is a man aged 60 to 75 with active COVID-19. The rearrangement uses TRBV28 and TRBJ2-3, with TRBD1 identical over 9 bases. DNA of the CDR3: TGTGCCAGCAGTTCGGGACAGGGAAACACAGATACGCAGTATTTT. This gives the protein CASSSGQGNTDTQYF.